This TCR beta chain stems from a study of cytomegalovirus exposure and HLA in healthy donors. On the study more broadly: HLA-typed donors were the source of 82 million or so unique TCRs, which an early data release held. Study results and caveats: When the data were analyzed later, several of the most significant clusters appeared to be linked to common viral pathogens.

PCR employed 60 Vbeta and 13 Jbeta primers. Sequencing used immunoSEQ multiplex PCR; TCRdb keeps in-frame clones, though not all of them. The data contain about 140,000 clones, 70% to 75% of them singletons. As to this clone: Its antigen remains unidentified.

J lost 3 bases, V lost 8 bases, and 10 bases had no gene match. The germline CDR1 and CDR2 sequences are MDHEN and SYDVKM. The CDR3 spans 15 residues. The sequence was obtained from a woman in her twenties or thirties in good health and CMV-seronegative. Material: PBMCs. This chain joins TRBV28 and TRBJ1-1, with 9 bases fitting TRBD1. CDR3 protein: CASATGGTKDTEAFF. In DNA, the CDR3 is TGTGCCAGCGCTACAGGGGGCACTAAGGACACTGAAGCTTTCTTT.